Each of the 25 T cell receptor beta chains below was sequenced from the same sample in a study of blood T cell repertoires in COVID-19. This table comes from immunoSEQ multiplex PCR, and its TCRdb copy is limited to in-frame clones, with some not included. The data contain about 250,000 clones, about 85% of them singletons. What was sequenced was PBMCs or T cells enriched from blood (not recorded which). All receptors come from a woman aged 50 to 60 who had recovered from COVID-19.

The chain combines TRBV28 with TRBJ1-1; a possible D gene is TRBD1 (5 bases). The germline gives CDR1 MDHEN, CDR2 SYDVKM. The CDR3 runs 13 residues. Trimming took off 5 bases at V and 3 bases at J, with 10 bases between the two ends. CDR3 nucleotide sequence: TGTGCCAGCAGTCAAGACAGCTACACTGAAGCTTTCTTT. Translation: CASSQDSYTEAFF. The full variable domain, with the rest looked up from reference TRBV28 and TRBJ1-1, is DVKVTQSSRYLVKRTGEKVFLECVQDMDHENMFWYRQDPGLGLRLIYFSYDVKMKEKGDIPEGYSVSREKKERFSLILESASTNQTSMYLCASSQDSYTEAFFGQGTRLTVV.

The chain links TRBV5-1 to TRBJ2-1; 8 nucleotides align to TRBD2. Per germline, CDR1 SGHRS and CDR2 YFSETQ. CDR3 length equals 15 residues. After removal of 1 base from V and 6 bases from J, the junction contained 6 bases not matched to a gene. CDR3 protein: CASSLTGGLANEQFF. CDR3 in DNA: TGCGCCAGCAGCTTGACGGGAGGGCTCGCCAATGAGCAGTTCTTC.

This clone came up once. The CDR3 loop is CASSPGRIATNEKLFF. Written as DNA, the CDR3 is TGTGCCAGCAGTCCCGGTAGAATCGCAACTAATGAAAAACTGTTTTTT. The J gene is TRBJ1-4, the V gene TRBV2; unclear D gene. Germline CDR1 is SNHLY and CDR2 is FYNNEI. The CDR3 runs to 16 residues. The V gene lost 5 bases and the J gene lost 0 bases, with 13 bases spanning the gap.

The rearrangement uses TRBV7-2 and TRBJ1-3, with TRBD1 identical over 9 bases. Germline values: CDR1 SGHTA, CDR2 FQGNSA. V shed 0 bases, J shed 0 bases, and the junction held 0 bases outside the gene matches. The CDR3 loop spans 16 amino acids. The CDR3 is CASSLATGGSGNTIYF. CDR3 DNA sequence: TGTGCCAGCAGCTTAGCGACAGGGGGCTCTGGAAACACCATATATTTT.

The CDR3 DNA sequence: TGTGCCAGCAGTTTAGGTCGCGGCAGGGCCGTTTATGGCTACACCTTC. It encodes CASSLGRGRAVYGYTF. V is TRBV27 and J is TRBJ1-2, with D perhaps TRBD1 (5 bases). Per germline, CDR1 MNHEY and CDR2 SMNVEV (reference sequence). The CDR3 has 16 residues. Trimming pared 2 bases from V and 5 bases from J, leaving 18 bases between.

This clone came up once. The chain recombines TRBV18 with TRBJ2-7; 8 positions match TRBD2. This CDR3 is built from 15 residues. The ends lost 3 bases at V and 0 bases at J; junction bases unmatched: 4. CDR1 is KGHSH, CDR2 LQKENI, per germline. CDR3 in DNA: TGTGCCAGCTCACCGTTAGCGGGGCCCTCCTACGAGCAGTACTTC. It encodes CASSPLAGPSYEQYF.

This clone was found a few times. The genes are TRBV9 and TRBJ2-6; 10 nucleotides agree with TRBD1. Trimming took 4 bases from V and 1 from J; bases not matched to a gene: 5. The CDR3 length is 17 residues. The germline V gene has CDR1 SGDLS and CDR2 YYNGEE. The CDR3 bases are TGTGCCAGCAGCTTCCCGGGACAGGGGTCTGGGGCCAACGTCCTGACTTTC. It translates to CASSFPGQGSGANVLTF.

This sequence joins TRBV4-3 and TRBJ1-2; D is ambiguous. The CDR3 has 14 residues. Germline V gene data show CDR1 as LGHNA and CDR2 as YSLEER. Trimming took 1 base from V and 5 from J, leaving 11 bases between them. The CDR3 region is CASSQVMGGYGYTF. The CDR3 nucleotides read TGCGCCAGCAGCCAAGTTATGGGAGGGTATGGCTACACCTTC.

The rearrangement links TRBV7-8 to TRBJ2-3; D unresolved. Trimming took off 1 base at V and 4 bases at J, with 12 bases between the two ends. Germline V gene data show CDR1 as SGHVS and CDR2 as FQNEAQ. CDR3 length equals 15 residues. Here the CDR3 DNA reads TGTGCCAGCAGCTTAGGTGCCTCGGCGGCAGATACGCAGTATTTT. Translated, it gives CASSLGASAADTQYF.

This clone appeared once. The chain has TRBV28 and TRBJ2-1; a weak D match, TRBD1 (7 bases). Germline assignment: CDR1 MDHEN and CDR2 SYDVKM. Trimming removed 5 bases at V and 5 bases at J, with 13 bases between. This CDR3 region has 14 residues. CDR3 region: CASSLGGQHNEQFF. DNA for the CDR3: TGTGCCAGCAGTCTGGGGGGACAGCACAATGAGCAGTTCTTC.

The rearrangement joins TRBV30 to TRBJ2-7, with 11 bases fitting TRBD2. With V trimmed by 3 bases and J by 2 bases, 9 bases remained unmatched. In germline, CDR1 is GTSNPN, CDR2 SVGIG (reference sequence). The CDR3 runs to 16 residues. Here the CDR3 DNA reads TGTGCCTGGAGACTAGCGGGAGAGGGGTTTACCTACGAGCAGTACTTC. It encodes CAWRLAGEGFTYEQYF.

The chain employs TRBV2 and TRBJ1-2; possibly TRBD1 for D (6 bases). V lost 5 bases and J lost 7, with 11 bases in between. The V gene's germline CDR1 is SNHLY and CDR2 FYNNEI. CDR3 length: 12 amino acids. This chain's CDR3 is CASSPGQIGYTF. As DNA, the CDR3 is TGTGCCAGCAGTCCCGGACAGATTGGCTACACCTTC. The whole variable domain, filled in from reference TRBV2 and TRBJ1-2, reads EPEVTQTPSHQVTQMGQEVILRCVPISNHLYFYWYRQILGQKVEFLVSFYNNEISEKSEIFDDQFSVERPDGSNFTLKIRSTKLEDSAMYFCASSPGQIGYTFGSGTRLTVV.

V usage is TRBV5-1 and J usage is TRBJ2-3, with 11 bases fitting TRBD2. The trim removed 4 bases at V and 3 bases at J, leaving 10 bases unmatched. Germline CDR1 SGHRS, CDR2 YFSETQ. The CDR3 has 17 residues. The CDR3 protein is CASSTSGSFVETDTQYF. As DNA, the CDR3 is TGCGCCAGCAGCACTAGCGGGAGTTTCGTTGAGACAGATACGCAGTATTTT.

This chain uses TRBV7-9 with TRBJ2-1, with D perhaps matching TRBD2 (6 bases). V lost 2 bases, J lost 0 bases, and 11 bases lay in between. Per the germline V gene, CDR1 is SEHNR and CDR2 is FQNEAQ (reference sequence). The CDR3 runs to 16 residues. Here the CDR3 DNA reads TGTGCCAGCAGCTTACAATTAGCGGTCTCCTACAATGAGCAGTTCTTC. Translated, it gives CASSLQLAVSYNEQFF.

The V gene is TRBV11-1, the J gene TRBJ2-3; TRBD2 aligns across 11 bases. Germline CDR1 SGHAT, CDR2 FQDESV (reference sequence). The CDR3 consists of 14 residues. J lost 8 bases, V lost 4 bases, and 5 bases had no gene match. DNA for the CDR3: TGTGCCAGCAGCTCGGGACTAGCGGTGGGTACGCAGTATTTT. Amino acids: CASSSGLAVGTQYF.

The genes are TRBV4-1 and TRBJ2-1; 14 bases map to TRBD2. V lost 0 bases to trimming and J lost 6 bases; unmatched junction nucleotides: 7. Looked up from germline, CDR1 is MGHRA and CDR2 is YSYEKL. This CDR3 contains 18 residues. The CDR3 DNA sequence: TGCGCCAGCAGCCAAGAAGGGACTAGCGGGAGTTCTGGCAATGAGCAGTTCTTC. Its protein product is CASSQEGTSGSSGNEQFF.

The J gene is TRBJ2-5, the V gene TRBV19; a weak D match, TRBD1 (6 bases). This CDR3 comprises 16 residues. The V end was cut by 3 bases, the J end by 0 bases, with 14 bases between. Germline assignment: CDR1 LNHDA and CDR2 SQIVND (reference sequence). CDR3 protein: CASSIVTGTNQETQYF. CDR3 in DNA: TGTGCCAGTAGTATCGTTACCGGGACAAACCAAGAGACCCAGTACTTC.

The rearrangement uses TRBV29-1 and TRBJ2-5; possible D gene TRBD1, 6 bases. CDR1 is SQVTM and CDR2 is ANQGSEA in the germline V gene. This CDR3 is built from 12 residues. With 6 bases removed from V and 2 bases from J, the gap between germline ends came to 10 bases. The CDR3 DNA follows: TGCAGCGTGCGACAGGTACAAGAGACCCAGTACTTC. Protein product: CSVRQVQETQYF.

This clone was observed a handful of times. This chain connects TRBV6-1 to TRBJ1-1; D call uncertain. V lost 3 bases and J 4 bases, leaving 6 bases between the germline ends. CDR3 size: 12 residues. From germline, CDR1 is MNHNS and CDR2 SASEGT. The CDR3 spells CASSDRLTEAFF. The CDR3 DNA follows: TGTGCCAGCAGTGACAGACTCACTGAAGCTTTCTTT.

V gene TRBV28 combines with J gene TRBJ2-7; D possibly corresponds to TRBD2 (6 bases). V was clipped by 5 bases and J by 0 bases, with 14 bases between them. The germline V gene has CDR1 MDHEN and CDR2 SYDVKM. This CDR3 is 15 amino acids long. The CDR3 bases are TGTGCCAGCAGTGGGCCGGCGGGGTACTCCTACGAGCAGTACTTC. The encoded protein is CASSGPAGYSYEQYF.

The chain is built from TRBV27 and TRBJ2-1; 12 bases match TRBD2. Trimming took 7 bases from V and 10 from J; bases not matched to a gene: 11. Germline CDR1 is MNHEY and CDR2 is SMNVEV (reference sequence). The CDR3 has 15 residues. Written as DNA, the CDR3 is TGTGCCAGCACCATTCTAGCGGGAGGGCCTACCGAGCAGTTCTTC. This encodes CASTILAGGPTEQFF.

Comments on this clone: One end of the junction fails to match germline, which may point to a read error. V is TRBV29-1 and J is TRBJ1-2; 7 bases map to TRBD1. This CDR3 has 11 amino acids. Per germline, CDR1 SQVTM and CDR2 ANQGSEA. CDR3 DNA: TGCAGCGTGGAAGACAGGGATGGCTACACCTTC. Encoded protein: CSVEDRDGYTF.

V usage is TRBV11-3 and J usage is TRBJ2-5; 12 nucleotides agree with TRBD2. Germline trimming cut 3 bases from V and 4 bases from J; bases unmatched to any gene: 0. The germline gives CDR1 SGHNT, CDR2 YENEEA. This CDR3 is built from 14 residues. In DNA, the CDR3 is TGTGCCAGCAGCTTGGGACTAGCGGGAGAGACCCAGTACTTC. It codes for CASSLGLAGETQYF.

The rearrangement links TRBV28 to TRBJ1-2; D ambiguous. CDR3 length equals 12 residues. Per germline, CDR1 MDHEN and CDR2 SYDVKM. Trimming cost V 7 bases and J 8 bases, with 14 bases left between them. The CDR3 nucleotides read TGTGCCAGCAACCCGAGGTCGCAAGGCTACACCTTC. This codes for CASNPRSQGYTF.

V gene TRBV6-2 or TRBV6-3 combines with J gene TRBJ2-3, with a tentative D call TRBD2 (5 bases). V gave up 6 bases and J gave up 0 bases, with 19 bases separating them. CDR3 size: 17 residues. CDR1 is MNHEY, CDR2 SVGEGT, per germline. In nucleotides, the CDR3 is TGTGCCAGCAGCCTTCCCGACTACGTCCTTAGCACAGATACGCAGTATTTT. It is translated as CASSLPDYVLSTDTQYF.